This T cell receptor beta chain was sequenced for a study of T cell responses to AZD1222 COVID-19 vaccine. Study-level results: Donors were mostly white British, more females; clonal diversity possibly underestimated.

The table lists this clone with a count of one. What it binds is unknown. V was cut by 8 bases and J by 4 bases, with 14 bases left in between. Germline CDR1 SNHLY, CDR2 FYNNEI. This CDR3 contains 14 residues. Sequenced by immunoSEQ multiplex PCR; TCRdb stores in-frame clones only, minus some. This sample yields 110,000 to 150,000 clones, of which about 94% are seen a single time; about 3.7% belongs to the top ten. This sequence joins TRBV2 and TRBJ2-2, with D perhaps TRBD1 or TRBD2 (5 bases each). This clonotype originated in an adult in good health. The sequenced sample was peripheral blood, obtained on day 0 of AZD1222 vaccination. The CDR3 DNA reads as TGTGCCAGCCAGTGGCGTGGGGGCACCGGGGAGCTGTTTTTT. This encodes CASQWRGGTGELFF. Drawing the rest from reference TRBV2 and TRBJ2-2, the complete variable domain is EPEVTQTPSHQVTQMGQEVILRCVPISNHLYFYWYRQILGQKVEFLVSFYNNEISEKSEIFDDQFSVERPDGSNFTLKIRSTKLEDSAMYFCASQWRGGTGELFFGEGSRLTVL.